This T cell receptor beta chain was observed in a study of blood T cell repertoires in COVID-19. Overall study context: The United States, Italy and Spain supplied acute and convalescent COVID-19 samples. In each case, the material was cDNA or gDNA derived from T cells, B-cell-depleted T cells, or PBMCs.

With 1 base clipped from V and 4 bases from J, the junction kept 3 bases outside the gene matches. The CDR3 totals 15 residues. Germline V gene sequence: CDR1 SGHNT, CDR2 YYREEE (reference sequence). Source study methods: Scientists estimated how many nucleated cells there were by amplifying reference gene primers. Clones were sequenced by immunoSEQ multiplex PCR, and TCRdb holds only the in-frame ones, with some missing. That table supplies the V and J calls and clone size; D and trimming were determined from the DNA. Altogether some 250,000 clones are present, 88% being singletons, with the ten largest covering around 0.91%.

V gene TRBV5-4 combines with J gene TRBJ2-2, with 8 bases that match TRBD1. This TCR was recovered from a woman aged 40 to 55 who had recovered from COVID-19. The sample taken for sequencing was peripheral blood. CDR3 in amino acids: CASSLLTGATGELFF. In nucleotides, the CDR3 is TGTGCCAGCAGCTTGCTGACAGGGGCCACCGGGGAGCTGTTTTTT.